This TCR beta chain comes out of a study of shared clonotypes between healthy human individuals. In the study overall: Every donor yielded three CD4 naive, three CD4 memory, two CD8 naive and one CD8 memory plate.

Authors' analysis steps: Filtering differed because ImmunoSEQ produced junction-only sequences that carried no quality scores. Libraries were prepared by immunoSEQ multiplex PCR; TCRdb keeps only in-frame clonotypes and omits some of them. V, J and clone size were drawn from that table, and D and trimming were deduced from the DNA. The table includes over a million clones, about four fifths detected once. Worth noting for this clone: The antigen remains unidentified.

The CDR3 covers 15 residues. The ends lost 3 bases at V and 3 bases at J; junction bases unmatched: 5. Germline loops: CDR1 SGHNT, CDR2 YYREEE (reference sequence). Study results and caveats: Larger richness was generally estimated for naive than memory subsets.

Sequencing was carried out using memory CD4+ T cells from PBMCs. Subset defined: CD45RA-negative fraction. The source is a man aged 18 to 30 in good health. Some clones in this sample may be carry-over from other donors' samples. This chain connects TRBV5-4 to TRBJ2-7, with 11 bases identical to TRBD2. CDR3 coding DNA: TGTGCCAGCAGCTCCAGACTAGCGGGGATCTACGAGCAGTACTTC. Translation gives CASSSRLAGIYEQYF.